These T cell receptor beta chains were read from a single sample in a study of OX40 agonist ivuxolimab in advanced cancers. Here immunoSEQ multiplex PCR was the method, and the copy in TCRdb shows in-frame clones only, minus some. This table holds 50,000 or so clones, around 74% found once. Specimen: CD4+ or CD8+ T cells sorted from blood, collected in a trial of the OX40 agonist ivuxolimab. The receptors shown here come from an adult with an advanced solid tumor such as melanoma, head and neck, liver or kidney cancer. Each CDR3 is given with its conserved first and last residue. Fields, in order: clone size, V gene, CDR3 length, J gene, D gene, CDR3 protein, CDR3 DNA. The D gene is left open where the match is weak. A clone size is listed for some rows: how often the clone was seen (once, few, many), or a class if it is expanded.

clone size: .
V gene: TRBV2
CDR3 length: 12
J gene: TRBJ2-5
D gene: TRBD1
CDR3 protein: CASRQGKETQYF
CDR3 DNA: TGTGCCAGCAGACAGGGGAAAGAGACCCAGTACTTC

clone size: .
V gene: TRBV4-3
CDR3 length: 15
J gene: TRBJ2-2
D gene: .
CDR3 protein: CASSNGEPNTGELFF
CDR3 DNA: TGCGCCAGCAGCAACGGGGAGCCCAACACCGGGGAGCTGTTTTTT

clone size: .
V gene: TRBV5-6
CDR3 length: 11
J gene: TRBJ2-1
D gene: .
CDR3 protein: CASSFSREQFF
CDR3 DNA: TGTGCCAGCAGCTTTTCCCGAGAGCAGTTCTTC

clone size: .
V gene: TRBV29-1
CDR3 length: 12
J gene: TRBJ2-7
D gene: .
CDR3 protein: CSVEVSSYEQYF
CDR3 DNA: TGCAGCGTTGAAGTGTCCTCCTACGAGCAGTACTTC

clone size: .
V gene: TRBV27
CDR3 length: 15
J gene: TRBJ1-2
D gene: TRBD1
CDR3 protein: CASSFRQGSSNGYTF
CDR3 DNA: TGTGCCAGCAGTTTTCGACAGGGCTCCTCAAACGGCTACACCTTC

clone size: once
V gene: TRBV29-1
CDR3 length: 13
J gene: TRBJ2-7
D gene: TRBD1
CDR3 protein: CSVDGTGTYEQYF
CDR3 DNA: TGCAGCGTTGATGGGACAGGTACCTACGAGCAGTACTTC

clone size: .
V gene: TRBV5-1
CDR3 length: 13
J gene: TRBJ2-1
D gene: .
CDR3 protein: CASSQNSYNEQFF
CDR3 DNA: TGCGCCAGCTCTCAGAATTCTTACAATGAGCAGTTCTTC

clone size: .
V gene: TRBV5-5
CDR3 length: 15
J gene: TRBJ1-1
D gene: .
CDR3 protein: CASSLIFIFDAEAFF
CDR3 DNA: TGTGCCAGCAGCTTGATATTCATCTTCGACGCTGAAGCTTTCTTT

clone size: .
V gene: TRBV6-5
CDR3 length: 14
J gene: TRBJ1-3
D gene: .
CDR3 protein: CASSPRRGGNTIYF
CDR3 DNA: TGTGCCAGCAGTCCCCGGCGAGGGGGAAACACCATATATTTT

clone size: once
V gene: TRBV6-5
CDR3 length: 14
J gene: TRBJ1-6
D gene: .
CDR3 protein: CASRVDGTNSPLHF
CDR3 DNA: TGTGCCAGCAGGGTGGACGGAACGAATTCACCCCTCCACTTT

clone size: .
V gene: TRBV29-1
CDR3 length: 8
J gene: TRBJ2-5
D gene: .
CDR3 protein: CSGETQYF
CDR3 DNA: TGCAGCGGTGAGACCCAGTACTTC

clone size: .
V gene: TRBV6-1
CDR3 length: 15
J gene: TRBJ2-7
D gene: .
CDR3 protein: CASSEMTRLGYEQYF
CDR3 DNA: TGTGCCAGCAGTGAAATGACCCGACTAGGCTACGAGCAGTACTTC

clone size: .
V gene: TRBV10-2
CDR3 length: 16
J gene: TRBJ2-1
D gene: TRBD2
CDR3 protein: CASSESRASGRYEQFF
CDR3 DNA: TGCGCCAGCAGTGAGTCGAGAGCTAGCGGGAGGTATGAGCAGTTCTTC

clone size: .
V gene: TRBV9
CDR3 length: 16
J gene: TRBJ2-3
D gene: TRBD1
CDR3 protein: CASSVVGQPLTDTQYF
CDR3 DNA: TGTGCCAGCAGCGTAGTGGGACAGCCTCTCACAGATACGCAGTATTTT

clone size: .
V gene: TRBV18
CDR3 length: 13
J gene: TRBJ1-1
D gene: TRBD1
CDR3 protein: CASSPPTGQGGFF
CDR3 DNA: TGTGCCAGCTCACCACCGACTGGACAGGGCGGTTTCTTT

clone size: few
V gene: TRBV7-2
CDR3 length: 13
J gene: TRBJ2-7
D gene: .
CDR3 protein: CASSLARTYEQYF
CDR3 DNA: TGTGCCAGCAGCTTAGCGCGGACATACGAGCAGTACTTC

clone size: .
V gene: TRBV7-3
CDR3 length: 14
J gene: TRBJ2-7
D gene: .
CDR3 protein: CASSQEAGGSEQYF
CDR3 DNA: TGCGCCAGCAGCCAAGAGGCTGGGGGGAGTGAGCAGTACTTC

clone size: .
V gene: TRBV19
CDR3 length: 13
J gene: TRBJ2-2
D gene: .
CDR3 protein: CASSFLGTGELFF
CDR3 DNA: TGTGCCAGTAGTTTCCTCGGGACCGGGGAGCTGTTTTTT

clone size: .
V gene: TRBV30
CDR3 length: 15
J gene: TRBJ2-5
D gene: TRBD2
CDR3 protein: CAWSVGGGLGETQYF
CDR3 DNA: TGTGCCTGGAGTGTCGGGGGGGGTCTGGGAGAGACCCAGTACTTC

clone size: .
V gene: TRBV11-2
CDR3 length: 20
J gene: TRBJ2-6
D gene: TRBD2
CDR3 protein: CASSLELAGTLLIGANVLTF
CDR3 DNA: TGTGCCAGCAGCTTAGAACTAGCGGGAACCCTCCTTATAGGGGCCAACGTCCTGACTTTC

clone size: .
V gene: TRBV11-2
CDR3 length: 13
J gene: TRBJ2-1
D gene: TRBD1
CDR3 protein: CASSLGAGTGQFF
CDR3 DNA: TGTGCCAGCAGCTTAGGGGCCGGGACAGGGCAGTTCTTC

clone size: .
V gene: TRBV5-1
CDR3 length: 14
J gene: TRBJ1-1
D gene: TRBD1
CDR3 protein: CASSTGQGDTEAFF
CDR3 DNA: TGCGCCAGCAGCACAGGACAGGGGGACACTGAAGCTTTCTTT

clone size: .
V gene: TRBV5-1
CDR3 length: 15
J gene: TRBJ1-1
D gene: .
CDR3 protein: CASSLGAAVSTEAFF
CDR3 DNA: TGCGCCAGCAGCTTGGGTGCAGCCGTAAGCACTGAAGCTTTCTTT

clone size: .
V gene: TRBV2
CDR3 length: 11
J gene: TRBJ2-1
D gene: .
CDR3 protein: CASSEWKMQFF
CDR3 DNA: TGTGCCAGCAGTGAATGGAAGATGCAGTTCTTC

clone size: .
V gene: TRBV29-1
CDR3 length: 15
J gene: TRBJ1-2
D gene: .
CDR3 protein: CSARTPSDRRNGYTF
CDR3 DNA: TGCAGCGCCCGTACCCCCTCGGACAGACGGAATGGCTACACCTTC

clone size: .
V gene: TRBV5-8
CDR3 length: 15
J gene: TRBJ2-1
D gene: .
CDR3 protein: CASSFLGGWYNEQFF
CDR3 DNA: TGTGCCAGCAGCTTCTTGGGAGGTTGGTACAATGAGCAGTTCTTC

clone size: .
V gene: TRBV6-5
CDR3 length: 14
J gene: TRBJ2-1
D gene: .
CDR3 protein: CASSFPGGPKEQFF
CDR3 DNA: TGTGCCAGCAGTTTCCCAGGGGGGCCTAAAGAGCAGTTCTTC

clone size: .
V gene: TRBV6-5
CDR3 length: 15
J gene: TRBJ2-1
D gene: .
CDR3 protein: CASSYRGLGYNEQFF
CDR3 DNA: TGTGCCAGCAGTTATAGAGGGTTGGGTTACAATGAGCAGTTCTTC

clone size: .
V gene: TRBV19
CDR3 length: 15
J gene: TRBJ1-4
D gene: TRBD1
CDR3 protein: CASSMDRVTNEKLFF
CDR3 DNA: TGTGCCAGTAGTATGGACAGGGTAACTAATGAAAAACTGTTTTTT

clone size: .
V gene: TRBV4-3
CDR3 length: 14
J gene: TRBJ2-1
D gene: .
CDR3 protein: CASSQDIGRQEQFF
CDR3 DNA: TGCGCCAGCAGCCAAGATATCGGGAGACAAGAGCAGTTCTTC

clone size: .
V gene: TRBV19
CDR3 length: 16
J gene: TRBJ2-1
D gene: TRBD2
CDR3 protein: CASASLAGGTYNEQFF
CDR3 DNA: TGTGCCAGCGCCTCATTAGCGGGAGGGACCTACAATGAGCAGTTCTTC

clone size: .
V gene: TRBV5-1
CDR3 length: 14
J gene: TRBJ2-5
D gene: .
CDR3 protein: CASSLGAGPETQYF
CDR3 DNA: TGCGCCAGCAGCTTGGGGGCAGGTCCAGAGACCCAGTACTTC

clone size: .
V gene: TRBV5-6
CDR3 length: 15
J gene: TRBJ2-3
D gene: TRBD1
CDR3 protein: CASSRPGQGGDTQYF
CDR3 DNA: TGTGCCAGCAGTCGCCCGGGACAGGGGGGGGATACGCAGTATTTT

clone size: .
V gene: TRBV7-8
CDR3 length: 14
J gene: TRBJ1-4
D gene: .
CDR3 protein: CASSLRGSNEKLFF
CDR3 DNA: TGTGCCAGCAGCTTGCGGGGAAGTAATGAAAAACTGTTTTTT

clone size: .
V gene: TRBV9
CDR3 length: 13
J gene: TRBJ1-3
D gene: .
CDR3 protein: CASSGNSGNTIYF
CDR3 DNA: TGTGCCAGCAGCGGAAACTCTGGAAACACCATATATTTT

clone size: few
V gene: TRBV19
CDR3 length: 13
J gene: TRBJ2-5
D gene: TRBD2
CDR3 protein: CASTTGGEETQYF
CDR3 DNA: TGTGCCAGTACGACGGGGGGGGAAGAGACCCAGTACTTC

clone size: .
V gene: TRBV19
CDR3 length: 13
J gene: TRBJ2-1
D gene: TRBD2
CDR3 protein: CASHGGFTGEQFF
CDR3 DNA: TGTGCCAGTCACGGGGGGTTCACAGGTGAGCAGTTCTTC

clone size: few
V gene: TRBV9
CDR3 length: 13
J gene: TRBJ1-5
D gene: .
CDR3 protein: CASNQGPEQPQHF
CDR3 DNA: TGTGCCAGCAACCAAGGTCCGGAACAGCCCCAGCATTTT

clone size: .
V gene: TRBV25-1
CDR3 length: 15
J gene: TRBJ1-5
D gene: .
CDR3 protein: CASSGGQGFGQPQHF
CDR3 DNA: TGTGCCAGCAGTGGGGGGCAGGGTTTTGGGCAGCCCCAGCATTTT

clone size: .
V gene: TRBV9
CDR3 length: 16
J gene: TRBJ2-7
D gene: TRBD1
CDR3 protein: CASSVGIRDRGDEQYF
CDR3 DNA: TGTGCCAGCAGCGTAGGCATCCGGGACAGGGGGGACGAGCAGTACTTC

clone size: once
V gene: TRBV5-6
CDR3 length: 16
J gene: TRBJ1-2
D gene: .
CDR3 protein: CASSLPPKPLPYGYTF
CDR3 DNA: TGTGCCAGCAGCTTACCCCCGAAGCCTTTACCCTATGGCTACACCTTC

clone size: .
V gene: TRBV7-2
CDR3 length: 14
J gene: TRBJ2-3
D gene: .
CDR3 protein: CASSFRGSTDTQYF
CDR3 DNA: TGTGCCAGCAGCTTTAGGGGTAGCACAGATACGCAGTATTTT

clone size: .
V gene: TRBV5-1
CDR3 length: 13
J gene: TRBJ2-1
D gene: TRBD2
CDR3 protein: CASSLDPGGEQFF
CDR3 DNA: TGCGCCAGCAGCTTGGACCCGGGGGGGGAGCAGTTCTTC

clone size: .
V gene: TRBV19
CDR3 length: 15
J gene: TRBJ2-1
D gene: .
CDR3 protein: CASSPNGANPNEQFF
CDR3 DNA: TGTGCCAGTAGTCCGAACGGGGCCAACCCCAATGAGCAGTTCTTC

clone size: .
V gene: TRBV7-2
CDR3 length: 17
J gene: TRBJ1-5
D gene: TRBD1
CDR3 protein: CASSQRDRGGLNQPQHF
CDR3 DNA: TGTGCCAGCAGCCAACGGGACAGGGGGGGTCTCAATCAGCCCCAGCATTTT